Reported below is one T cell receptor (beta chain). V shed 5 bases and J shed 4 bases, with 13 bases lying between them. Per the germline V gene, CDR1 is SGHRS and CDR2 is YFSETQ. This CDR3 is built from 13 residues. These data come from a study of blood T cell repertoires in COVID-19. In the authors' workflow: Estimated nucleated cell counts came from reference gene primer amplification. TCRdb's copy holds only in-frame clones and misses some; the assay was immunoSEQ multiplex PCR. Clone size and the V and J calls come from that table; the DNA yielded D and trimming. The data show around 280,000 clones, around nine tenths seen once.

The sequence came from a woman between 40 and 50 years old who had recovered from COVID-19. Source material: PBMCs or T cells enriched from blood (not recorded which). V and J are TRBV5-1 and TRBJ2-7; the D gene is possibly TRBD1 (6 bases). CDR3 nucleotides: TGCGCCAGCAGGCGCGATACAGGGTACGAGCAGTACTTC. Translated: CASRRDTGYEQYF.